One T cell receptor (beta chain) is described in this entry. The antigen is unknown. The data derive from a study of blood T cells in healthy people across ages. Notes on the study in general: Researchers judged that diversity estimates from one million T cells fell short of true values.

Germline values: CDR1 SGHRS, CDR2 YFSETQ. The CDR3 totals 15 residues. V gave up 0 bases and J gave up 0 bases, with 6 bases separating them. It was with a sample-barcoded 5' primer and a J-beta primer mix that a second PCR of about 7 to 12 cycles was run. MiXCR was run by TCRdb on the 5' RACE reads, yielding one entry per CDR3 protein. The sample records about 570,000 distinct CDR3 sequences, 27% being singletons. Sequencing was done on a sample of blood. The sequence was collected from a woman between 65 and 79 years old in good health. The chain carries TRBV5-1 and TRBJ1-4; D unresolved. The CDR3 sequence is CASSLETATNEKLFF. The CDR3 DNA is TGCGCCAGCAGCTTGGAAACAGCAACTAATGAAAAACTGTTTTTT.